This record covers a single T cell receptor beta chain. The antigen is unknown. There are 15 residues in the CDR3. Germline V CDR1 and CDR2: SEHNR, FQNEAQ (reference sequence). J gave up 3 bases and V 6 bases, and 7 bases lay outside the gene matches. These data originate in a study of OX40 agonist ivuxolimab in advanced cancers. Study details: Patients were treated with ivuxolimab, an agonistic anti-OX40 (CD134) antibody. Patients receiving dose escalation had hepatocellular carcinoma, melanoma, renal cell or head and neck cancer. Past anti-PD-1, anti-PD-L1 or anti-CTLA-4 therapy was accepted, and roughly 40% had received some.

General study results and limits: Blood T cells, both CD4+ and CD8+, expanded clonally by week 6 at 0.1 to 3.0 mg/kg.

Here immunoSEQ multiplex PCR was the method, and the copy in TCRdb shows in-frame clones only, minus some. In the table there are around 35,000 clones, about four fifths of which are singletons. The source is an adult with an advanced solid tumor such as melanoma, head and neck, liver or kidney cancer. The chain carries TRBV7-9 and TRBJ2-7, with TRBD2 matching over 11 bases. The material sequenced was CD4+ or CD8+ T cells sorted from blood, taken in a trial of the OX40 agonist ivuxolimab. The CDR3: CASSQLAGVGYEQYF. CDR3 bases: TGTGCCAGCAGTCAACTAGCGGGAGTTGGCTACGAGCAGTACTTC.